Sequencing of this T cell receptor beta chain was carried out in a study of blood T cell repertoires in COVID-19. The wider study: T cells, B-cell-depleted T cells, or PBMCs provided the cDNA or gDNA that served as material.

Followed longitudinally, the Seattle patients had been enrolled during active infection. This clone was counted between two and nine times. The CDR3 extends over 15 amino acids. Trimming took 0 bases from V and 2 from J, leaving 11 bases between them. The V gene's germline CDR1 is MNHEY and CDR2 SVGAGI. Assay used: immunoSEQ multiplex PCR; TCRdb lists only in-frame clones, some missing. This table has around 150,000 clones, 85% to 90% appearing once. Sequences were obtained from peripheral blood. This chain connects TRBV6-5 to TRBJ2-7; D might be TRBD2 (6 bases). The receptor was isolated from a woman in her 70s with COVID-19, enrolled during active disease. CDR3 amino acids: CASSYSGSSAYEQYF. The DNA for the CDR3 is TGTGCCAGCAGTTACTCGGGTTCTAGCGCCTACGAGCAGTACTTC.